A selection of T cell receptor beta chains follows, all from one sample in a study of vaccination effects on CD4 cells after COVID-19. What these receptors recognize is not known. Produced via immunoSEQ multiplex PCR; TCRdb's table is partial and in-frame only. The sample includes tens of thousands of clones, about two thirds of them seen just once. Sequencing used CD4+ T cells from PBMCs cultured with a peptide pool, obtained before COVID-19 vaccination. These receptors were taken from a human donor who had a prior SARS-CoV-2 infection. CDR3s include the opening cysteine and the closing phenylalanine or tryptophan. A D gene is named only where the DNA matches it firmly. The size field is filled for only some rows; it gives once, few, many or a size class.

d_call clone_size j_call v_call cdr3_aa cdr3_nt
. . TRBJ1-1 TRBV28 CASSLGTAAEAFF TGTGCCAGCAGTTTGGGAACGGCCGCTGAAGCTTTCTTT
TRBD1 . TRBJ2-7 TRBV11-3 CASSLGYSTGGQGEQYF TGTGCCAGCAGCTTAGGGTATTCAACAGGGGGCCAAGGCGAGCAGTACTTC
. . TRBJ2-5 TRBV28 CASSLAGGQVRKTQYF TGTGCCAGCAGTTTAGCTGGGGGGCAGGTCAGGAAGACCCAGTACTTC
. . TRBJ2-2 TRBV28 CASSLVRGGQTGELFF TGTGCCAGCAGTTTGGTCCGAGGGGGTCAGACCGGGGAGCTGTTTTTT
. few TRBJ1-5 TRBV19 CASSRPYGPQHF TGTGCCAGTAGTAGGCCGTATGGGCCCCAGCATTTT
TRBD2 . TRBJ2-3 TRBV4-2 CASSHRPSGDYTDTQYF TGTGCCAGCAGCCACCGACCTAGCGGGGACTACACAGATACGCAGTATTTT
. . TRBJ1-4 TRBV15 CATSWTATNEKLFF TGTGCCACCAGCTGGACAGCCACTAATGAAAAACTGTTTTTT
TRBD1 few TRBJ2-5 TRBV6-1 CASSKDGQGWQETQYF TGTGCCAGCAGTAAAGACGGACAGGGATGGCAAGAGACCCAGTACTTC
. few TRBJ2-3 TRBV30 CAWKGLAFANTQYF TGTGCCTGGAAAGGGCTAGCTTTCGCGAATACGCAGTATTTT
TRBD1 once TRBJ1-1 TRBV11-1 CASSPDRGRAEAFF TGTGCCAGCAGCCCGGACAGGGGGCGGGCTGAAGCTTTCTTT